The 27 T cell receptor beta chains listed next were all sequenced from one sample in a study of T-cell reconstitution after alpha-beta-depleted transplantation in children. Molecular barcoding with unique molecular identifiers was used for the TCRbeta library. TCRdb analysed the PCR reads with MiXCR anew, one entry per CDR3 protein. The sample has approximately 97,000 distinct CDR3 sequences, 5% to 6% seen once. The sequencing here drew on PBMCs, mostly from graft donor cells, taken 60 days after TCRalphabeta/CD19-depleted stem cell transplant. The receptors were gathered from a female patient between 2 and 15 years old who had a stem cell transplant for Fanconi anemia, so the T cells may come from the graft donor.

This clonotype was seen at least ten times. V is TRBV7-2 and J is TRBJ2-3; 9 nucleotides match TRBD2. V was clipped by 1 base and J by 2 bases; unmatched bases: 4. This CDR3 has 16 amino acids. The germline CDR1 and CDR2 sequences are SGHTA and FQGNSA. The CDR3 region has the DNA TGTGCCAGCAGCTTAGACCGGACTAGCGCCACAGATACGCAGTATTTT. It yields the protein CASSLDRTSATDTQYF.

In its sample, this clonotype was seen many times. The gene calls are TRBV6-5 and TRBJ1-2, with 7 bases aligning to TRBD1. CDR3 length equals 16 residues. V lost 2 bases, J lost 2 bases, and 8 bases stayed unmatched. Germline V gene lookup returns CDR1 MNHEY and CDR2 SVGAGI. CDR3 in DNA: TGTGCCAGCAGTTACGGACAGGTCGTGGGAAACTATGGCTACACCTTC. Amino acid sequence: CASSYGQVVGNYGYTF.

This clonotype was observed at least ten times. The gene calls are TRBV28 and TRBJ2-3; the D gene could be TRBD1 or TRBD2 (5 bases each). V lost 11 bases and J 0 bases, leaving 15 bases between the germline ends. The CDR3 totals 14 residues. The germline gives CDR1 MDHEN, CDR2 SYDVKM. As DNA, the CDR3 is TGTGCCTGGGGGTCCTTTACTAGCACAGATACGCAGTATTTT. This translates into CAWGSFTSTDTQYF.

This clonotype has ten or more counts. This chain joins TRBV20-1 and TRBJ1-2, with TRBD1 matching 7 bases. The germline V gene encodes CDR1 DFQATT and CDR2 SNEGSKA (reference sequence). V shed 3 bases and J 7 bases; nucleotides not matched to a gene: 14. CDR3 length: 15 residues. The chain's CDR3 is CSARHPLQGMGGYTF. In DNA, the CDR3 is TGCAGTGCTAGGCACCCCCTACAGGGGATGGGTGGCTACACCTTC.

This clonotype was counted between two and nine times. This chain links TRBV20-1 with TRBJ1-1; D might be TRBD1 (6 bases). The CDR3 contains 14 residues. With 3 bases removed from V and 4 bases from J, the gap between germline ends came to 15 bases. Looked up from germline, CDR1 is DFQATT and CDR2 is SNEGSKA (reference sequence). CDR3 sequence (DNA): TGCAGTGCTAGGGGGGGCAGCAAAATCACTGAAGCTTTCTTT. It yields the protein CSARGGSKITEAFF.

In its sample, this clonotype was seen many times. This chain uses TRBV5-1 with TRBJ2-1; tentatively, D is TRBD1 or TRBD2 (6 bases each). V shed 3 bases and J shed 8 bases, with 15 bases lying between them. Looked up from germline, CDR1 is SGHRS and CDR2 is YFSETQ. The CDR3 is made up of 14 amino acids. CDR3 DNA sequence: TGCGCCAGCAGCTCCAGGAGGGGGGAATATGAGCAGTTCTTC. Its protein product is CASSSRRGEYEQFF.

This clonotype was seen ten or more times. The chain uses TRBV28 and TRBJ2-7; the match to TRBD2 covers 10 bases. Germline V gene sequence: CDR1 MDHEN, CDR2 SYDVKM. The CDR3 is 17 residues long. Trimming took 1 base from V and 4 from J; bases not matched to a gene: 10. The CDR3 loop reads CASSLLLQREGLYEQYF. CDR3 DNA sequence: TGTGCCAGCAGTTTATTGCTACAGCGGGAGGGCCTTTACGAGCAGTACTTC.

This clonotype has ten or more counts. This chain uses TRBV5-1 with TRBJ2-5; tentatively, D is TRBD2 (5 bases). The CDR3 covers 15 residues. Germline-derived CDR1 and CDR2 are SGHRS and YFSETQ. V gave up 4 bases and J gave up 3 bases, with 16 bases separating them. CDR3 loop: CASSLLVGPKETQYF. As DNA, the CDR3 is TGCGCCAGCAGCCTACTAGTAGGACCGAAAGAGACCCAGTACTTC.

This clonotype was counted ten times or more. The J gene is TRBJ2-2, the V gene TRBV5-1; the match to TRBD2 covers 8 bases. J lost 6 bases, V lost 0 bases, and 10 bases had no gene match. This CDR3 region has 17 residues. Germline V gene data show CDR1 as SGHRS and CDR2 as YFSETQ. The CDR3 is CASSLAIGLAKSGELFF. DNA for the CDR3: TGCGCCAGCAGCTTGGCTATCGGACTAGCTAAATCCGGGGAGCTGTTTTTT.

The chain recombines TRBV2 with TRBJ2-5; D is uncertain. The CDR3 consists of 12 residues. CDR1 SNHLY and CDR2 FYNNEI come from the germline V gene. With 6 bases removed from V and 9 bases from J, the gap between germline ends came to 14 bases. CDR3 sequence: CASRETWTSQYF. In DNA, the CDR3 is TGTGCCAGCAGGGAGACCTGGACGTCCCAGTACTTC.

The table lists this clonotype with many counts. The chain uses TRBV18 and TRBJ2-1; 7 nucleotides line up with TRBD1. Germline CDR1 and CDR2: KGHSH and LQKENI. The CDR3 is 14 amino acids. V shed 4 bases, J shed 10 bases, and the junction held 10 bases outside the gene matches. CDR3 in amino acids: CASSLRTGAHEQFF. The CDR3 coding sequence is TGTGCCAGCTCACTAAGAACAGGGGCACACGAGCAGTTCTTC. Complete variable domain (other parts from reference TRBV18 and TRBJ2-1): NAGVMQNPRHLVRRRGQEARLRCSPMKGHSHVYWYRQLPEEGLKFMVYLQKENIIDESGMPKERFSAEFPKEGPSILRIQQVVRGDSAAYFCASSLRTGAHEQFFGPGTRLTVL.

This clonotype was found many times. The chain uses TRBV6-5 and TRBJ2-5, with a possible D match to TRBD1 (6 bases). V was trimmed by 6 bases and J by 5 bases, leaving 22 bases between them. CDR3 length: 16 residues. Germline V gene sequence: CDR1 MNHEY, CDR2 SVGAGI. DNA of the CDR3: TGTGCCAGCAGCAGATATACAGGGTGGGAAACGGAGACCCAGTACTTC. It yields the protein CASSRYTGWETETQYF.

This clonotype was observed a few times. The chain carries TRBV7-3 and TRBJ1-1; D not resolved. Trimming removed 4 bases from V and 6 bases from J, with 12 bases in between. This CDR3 contains 13 residues. CDR1 and CDR2 (germline): SGHTA, FQGTGA. CDR3 residues: CASSSTPRSEAFF. The DNA of the CDR3 is TGTGCCAGCAGCTCGACACCACGATCTGAAGCTTTCTTT. The whole variable domain, remainder taken from reference TRBV7-3 and TRBJ1-1, is GAGVSQTPSNKVTEKGKYVELRCDPISGHTALYWYRQSLGQGPEFLIYFQGTGAADDSGLPNDRFFAVRPEGSVSTLKIQRTERGDSAVYLCASSSTPRSEAFFGQGTRLTVV.

In this sample, this clonotype turned up a few times. The gene calls are TRBV5-1 and TRBJ2-1, with TRBD2 identical over 11 bases. CDR3 length: 18 amino acids. The V segment lost 1 base and the J segment 5 bases; nucleotides outside the gene matches: 11. In germline, CDR1 is SGHRS, CDR2 YFSETQ. Written as DNA, the CDR3 is TGCGCCAGCAGCTTGCTACTAGCGGGAGTGAGGGGTAACAATGAGCAGTTCTTC. It translates to CASSLLLAGVRGNNEQFF.

This clonotype was recorded at least ten times. The chain carries TRBV28 and TRBJ2-7, with D perhaps TRBD2 (6 bases). V was shortened by 6 bases and J by 3 bases, with 12 bases between the two germline ends. CDR1 is MDHEN and CDR2 is SYDVKM in the germline V gene. This CDR3 comprises 13 residues. This chain's CDR3 is CASRSTTSYEQYF. Written as DNA, the CDR3 is TGTGCCAGCAGATCGACGACTAGCTACGAGCAGTACTTC.

The rearrangement links TRBV7-2 to TRBJ2-7; no clear D gene. From germline, CDR1 is SGHTA and CDR2 FQGNSA. V was clipped by 3 bases and J by 6 bases, with 15 bases between them. The CDR3 totals 14 residues. The DNA for the CDR3 is TGTGCCAGCAGCTTGGTCGGGTCCGTACTCGAGCAGTACTTC. Residues: CASSLVGSVLEQYF.

The J gene is TRBJ2-2, the V gene TRBV27, with D possibly called TRBD1 or TRBD2 (5 bases each). Germline V gene sequence: CDR1 MNHEY, CDR2 SMNVEV (reference sequence). This CDR3 spans 15 amino acids. V shed 4 bases and J shed 1 base, with 10 bases lying between them. The CDR3 reads CASSSGTRNTGELFF. CDR3 nucleotide sequence: TGTGCCAGCAGTTCCGGGACCAGGAACACCGGGGAGCTGTTTTTT.

This clonotype was counted many times. This chain links TRBV5-1 with TRBJ2-5; D is uncertain. Trimming removed 0 bases from V and 5 bases from J, with 8 bases in between. There are 13 residues in the CDR3. Germline V gene sequence: CDR1 SGHRS, CDR2 YFSETQ. For the CDR3, the DNA is TGCGCCAGCAGCTTGGCTCTTCGCGAGACCCAGTACTTC. Translating gives CASSLALRETQYF.

The rearrangement joins TRBV12-3 or TRBV12-4 to TRBJ2-5, with 9 positions matching TRBD1. The CDR3 totals 15 residues. The ends lost 7 bases at V and 2 bases at J; junction bases unmatched: 8. The CDR3: CASIRLGTGQETQYF. In DNA form, the CDR3 reads TGTGCCAGCATTCGGCTGGGGACAGGGCAAGAGACCCAGTACTTC.

The rearrangement joins TRBV3-1 to TRBJ1-6, with no clear D. In germline, CDR1 is LGHDT, CDR2 YNNKEL (reference sequence). The CDR3 is 15 amino acids. Deletions cut 1 base from V and 4 bases from J, with 8 bases between. The CDR3 nucleotides are TGTGCCAGCAGCCAAGGGACGGCTTATAATTCACCCCTCCACTTT. It translates to CASSQGTAYNSPLHF.

The table lists this clonotype with many counts. The chain uses TRBV5-1 and TRBJ2-3, with 9 bases aligning to TRBD2. The CDR3 runs to 13 residues. J lost 5 bases, V lost 3 bases, and 1 base had no gene match. CDR1 is SGHRS and CDR2 is YFSETQ in the germline V gene. CDR3 residues: CASSWTSEDTQYF. CDR3 bases: TGCGCCAGCAGCTGGACTAGCGAAGATACGCAGTATTTT.

The rearrangement links TRBV27 to TRBJ2-1; a weak D match, TRBD2 (5 bases). V lost 10 bases and J lost 4, with 17 bases in between. CDR3 length: 14 amino acids. Germline loops: CDR1 MNHEY, CDR2 SMNVEV (reference sequence). The DNA of the CDR3 is TGTGCCACCAGCAAGGGAGTTGAATACAATGAGCAGTTCTTC. Its translation is CATSKGVEYNEQFF.

The sample holds many counts of this clonotype. CDR3 protein: CATGTGELFF. DNA for the CDR3: TGTGCCACCGGGACCGGGGAGCTGTTTTTT. The rearrangement links TRBV3-1 to TRBJ2-2, with D hard to call. From germline, CDR1 is LGHDT and CDR2 YNNKEL (reference sequence). Trimming removed 10 bases at V and 5 bases at J, with 5 bases between. The CDR3 length is 10 residues.

The table lists this clonotype with many counts. The rearrangement uses TRBV7-8 and TRBJ2-7; 10 nucleotides align to TRBD1. The V gene end was trimmed by 3 bases and the J gene end by 2 bases; junction bases not matched to a gene: 4. Germline CDR1 is SGHVS and CDR2 is FQNEAQ. This CDR3 contains 15 residues. CDR3 in amino acids: CASSLSTGGPYEQYF. CDR3 nucleotide sequence: TGTGCCAGCAGCTTGTCGACAGGGGGCCCCTACGAGCAGTACTTC. Supplemented by reference TRBV7-8 and TRBJ2-7, the full variable domain reads GAGVSQSPRYKVAKRGQDVALRCDPISGHVSLFWYQQALGQGPEFLTYFQNEAQLDKSGLPSDRFFAERPEGSVSTLKIQRTQQEDSAVYLCASSLSTGGPYEQYFGPGTRLTVT.

This clonotype was counted ten times or more. The gene calls are TRBV19 and TRBJ1-4; D is possibly TRBD1 (5 bases). CDR3 length: 14 residues. The V gene lost 5 bases and the J gene lost 0 bases, with 7 bases spanning the gap. Germline assignment: CDR1 LNHDA and CDR2 SQIVND (reference sequence). Here the CDR3 reads CASSVTATNEKLFF. The CDR3 nucleotides read TGTGCCAGTAGTGTGACAGCAACTAATGAAAAACTGTTTTTT. Full variable domain (rest looked up from reference TRBV19 and TRBJ1-4): DGGITQSPKYLFRKEGQNVTLSCEQNLNHDAMYWYRQDPGQGLRLIYYSQIVNDFQKGDIAEGYSVSREKKESFPLTVTSAQKNPTAFYLCASSVTATNEKLFFGSGTQLSVL.

This clonotype appeared many times. The rearrangement joins TRBV28 to TRBJ2-2; TRBD1 might be the D (6 bases). V lost 8 bases and J lost 7, with 14 bases in between. Germline V gives CDR1 MDHEN, CDR2 SYDVKM. The CDR3 has 13 amino acids. The CDR3 reads CASGAGVVGELFF. CDR3 nucleotide sequence: TGTGCCAGCGGTGCAGGGGTTGTCGGGGAGCTGTTTTTT.

This clonotype was seen at least ten times. V usage is TRBV7-8 and J usage is TRBJ2-7; TRBD1 agrees at 9 bases. Trimming at V came to 4 bases and at J to 3 bases, leaving 4 bases not matched to a gene. Germline V gives CDR1 SGHVS, CDR2 FQNEAQ. The CDR3 is 14 residues long. The CDR3 protein is CASSWTGAHYEQYF. The CDR3 nucleotides are TGTGCCAGCAGCTGGACAGGGGCTCACTACGAGCAGTACTTC.